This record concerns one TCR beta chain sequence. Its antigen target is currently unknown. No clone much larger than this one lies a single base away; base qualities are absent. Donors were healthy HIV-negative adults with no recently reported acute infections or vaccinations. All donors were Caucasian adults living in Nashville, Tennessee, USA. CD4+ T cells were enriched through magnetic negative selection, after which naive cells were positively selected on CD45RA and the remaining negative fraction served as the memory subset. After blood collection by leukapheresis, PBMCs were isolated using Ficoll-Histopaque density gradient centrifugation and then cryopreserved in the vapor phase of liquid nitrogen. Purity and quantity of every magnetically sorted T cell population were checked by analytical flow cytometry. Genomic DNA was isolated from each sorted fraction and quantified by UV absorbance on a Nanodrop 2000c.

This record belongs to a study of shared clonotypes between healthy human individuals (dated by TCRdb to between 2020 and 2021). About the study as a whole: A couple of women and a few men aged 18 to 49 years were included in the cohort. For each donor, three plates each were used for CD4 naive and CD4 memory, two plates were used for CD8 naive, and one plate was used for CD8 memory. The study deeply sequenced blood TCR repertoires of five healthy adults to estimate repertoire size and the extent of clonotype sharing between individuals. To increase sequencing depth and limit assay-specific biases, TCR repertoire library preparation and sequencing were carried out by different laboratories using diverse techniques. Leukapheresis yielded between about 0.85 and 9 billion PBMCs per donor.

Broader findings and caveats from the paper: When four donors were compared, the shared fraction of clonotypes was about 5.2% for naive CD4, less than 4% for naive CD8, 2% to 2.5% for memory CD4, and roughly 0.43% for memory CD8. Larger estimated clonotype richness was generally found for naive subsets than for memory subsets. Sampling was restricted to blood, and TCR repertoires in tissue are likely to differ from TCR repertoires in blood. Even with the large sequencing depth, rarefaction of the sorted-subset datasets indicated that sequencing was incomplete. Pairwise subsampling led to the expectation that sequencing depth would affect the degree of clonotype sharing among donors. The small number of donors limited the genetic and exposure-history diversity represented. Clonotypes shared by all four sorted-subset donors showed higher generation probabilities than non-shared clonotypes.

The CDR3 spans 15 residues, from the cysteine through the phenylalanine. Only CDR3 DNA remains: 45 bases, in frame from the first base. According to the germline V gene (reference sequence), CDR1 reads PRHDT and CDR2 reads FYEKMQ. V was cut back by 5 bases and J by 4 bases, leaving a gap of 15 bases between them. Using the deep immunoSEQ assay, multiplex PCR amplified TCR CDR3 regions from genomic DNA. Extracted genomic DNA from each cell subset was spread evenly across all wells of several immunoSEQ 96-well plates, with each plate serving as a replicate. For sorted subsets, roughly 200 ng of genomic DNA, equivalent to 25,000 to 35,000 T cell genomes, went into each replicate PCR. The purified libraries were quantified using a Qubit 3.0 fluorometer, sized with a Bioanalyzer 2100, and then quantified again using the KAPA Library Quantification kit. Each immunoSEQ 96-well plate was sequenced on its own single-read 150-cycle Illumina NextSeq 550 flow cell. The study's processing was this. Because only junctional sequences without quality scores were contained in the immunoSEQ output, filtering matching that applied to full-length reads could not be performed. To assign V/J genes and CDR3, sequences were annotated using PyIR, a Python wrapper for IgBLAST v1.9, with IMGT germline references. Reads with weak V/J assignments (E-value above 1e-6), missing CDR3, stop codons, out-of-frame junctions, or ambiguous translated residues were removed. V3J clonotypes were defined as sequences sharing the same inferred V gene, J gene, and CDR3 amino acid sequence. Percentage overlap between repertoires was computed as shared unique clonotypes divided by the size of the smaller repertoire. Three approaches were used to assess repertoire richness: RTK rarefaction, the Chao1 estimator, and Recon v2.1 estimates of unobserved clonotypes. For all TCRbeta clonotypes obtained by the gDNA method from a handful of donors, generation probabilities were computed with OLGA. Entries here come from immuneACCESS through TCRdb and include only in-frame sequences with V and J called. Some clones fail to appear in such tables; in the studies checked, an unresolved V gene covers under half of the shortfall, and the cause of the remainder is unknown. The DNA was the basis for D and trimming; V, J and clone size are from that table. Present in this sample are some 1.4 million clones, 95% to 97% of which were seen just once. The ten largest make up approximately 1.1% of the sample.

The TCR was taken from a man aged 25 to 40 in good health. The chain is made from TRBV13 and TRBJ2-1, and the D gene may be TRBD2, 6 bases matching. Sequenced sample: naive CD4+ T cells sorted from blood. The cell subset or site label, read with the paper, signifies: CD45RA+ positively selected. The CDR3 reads CASSQPGLPYNEQFF. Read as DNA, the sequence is TGTGCCAGCAGCCAGCCGGGACTTCCGTACAATGAGCAGTTCTTC.